The 31 T cell receptor beta chains in this list originate from one sample, sequenced in a study of T cells in Graves' hyperthyroidism and ophthalmopathy. There were TCR beta CDR3 regions amplified from RNA transcripts. The study used the HTBI primer set for a first-round RT-PCR of the TCR CDR3. TCRdb passed the multiplex PCR reads through MiXCR, listing each CDR3 protein once. The sample yields some 350,000 distinct CDR3 sequences, about 19% seen once. Sequences were obtained from blood. Source of these receptors: a woman aged 18 to 35 with Graves' hyperthyroidism.

This clonotype was counted at least ten times. This chain connects TRBV29-1 to TRBJ1-1, with no clear D. The germline V gene encodes CDR1 SQVTM and CDR2 ANQGSEA. Trimming shortened V by 4 bases and J by 0 bases, and 9 bases separated the two germline ends. The CDR3 consists of 13 residues. CDR3 region: CSVVHSLNTEAFF. CDR3 coding DNA: TGCAGCGTTGTTCACAGCCTGAACACTGAAGCTTTCTTT.

This clonotype was picked up many times. This rearrangement joins TRBV20-1 to TRBJ2-5; D possibly uses TRBD1 or TRBD2 (7 bases each). Per the germline V gene, CDR1 is DFQATT and CDR2 is SNEGSKA (reference sequence). This CDR3 is built from 15 residues. V lost 5 bases to trimming and J lost 0 bases, with 16 bases between them. The CDR3 spells CSAPSGTEYQETQYF. The CDR3 DNA sequence: TGCAGTGCTCCAAGCGGGACAGAGTACCAAGAGACCCAGTACTTC.

The chain is built from TRBV6-1 and TRBJ1-2, with D unclear. Looked up from germline, CDR1 is MNHNS and CDR2 is SASEGT. V shed 7 bases and J shed 3 bases, with 12 bases lying between them. The CDR3 length is 13 residues. CDR3 DNA sequence: TGTGCCAGCAATAATCCGGGATACTATGGCTACACCTTC. It encodes CASNNPGYYGYTF.

This clonotype was seen many times. The V gene is TRBV20-1, the J gene TRBJ1-2; a weak D match, TRBD1 (6 bases). The CDR3 runs to 13 residues. Trimming stripped 2 bases from V and 4 bases from J, with 11 bases between. In germline, CDR1 is DFQATT, CDR2 SNEGSKA (reference sequence). CDR3 sequence (DNA): TGCAGTGCTAGACCCAGGGGTCCCTATGGCTACACCTTC. Translated, it gives CSARPRGPYGYTF.

The chain has TRBV6-2 or TRBV6-3 and TRBJ1-5, with a possible D match to TRBD1 (6 bases). Trimming removed 3 bases from V and 4 bases from J, with 16 bases in between. The germline CDR1 and CDR2 sequences are MNHEY and SVGEGT. The CDR3 is 16 residues long. The CDR3 sequence: CASSYSRDIGNQPQHF. The CDR3 DNA is TGTGCCAGCAGTTATAGCCGGGACATAGGGAATCAGCCCCAGCATTTT.

This clonotype showed up many times. The chain is built from TRBV7-2 and TRBJ2-7; D remains ambiguous. With 5 bases removed from V and 0 bases from J, the gap between germline ends came to 11 bases. This CDR3 is 14 amino acids long. The germline V gene has CDR1 SGHTA and CDR2 FQGNSA. The CDR3 nucleotides are TGTGCCAGCAGCCCAAGACACCTCTCCTACGAGCAGTACTTC. Its translation: CASSPRHLSYEQYF.

This clonotype was counted ten times or more. This rearrangement joins TRBV12-3 or TRBV12-4 to TRBJ1-2; D is undetermined. This CDR3 contains 12 residues. V was shortened by 7 bases and J by 1 base, with 7 bases between the two germline ends. As DNA, the CDR3 is TGTGCCAGCAACCGATATAACTATGGCTACACCTTC. It yields the protein CASNRYNYGYTF.

This clonotype was recorded many times. The chain combines TRBV18 with TRBJ1-1, with TRBD1 identical over 8 bases. The germline gives CDR1 KGHSH, CDR2 LQKENI. The CDR3 is 13 residues long. The trim removed 6 bases at V and 4 bases at J, leaving 4 bases unmatched. CDR3 bases: TGTGCCAGCTCGGACAGGGTGAGCACTGAAGCTTTCTTT. Translation gives CASSDRVSTEAFF.

This clonotype came up a few times. This rearrangement joins TRBV6-1 to TRBJ1-1, with D possibly matching TRBD1 (5 bases). The germline gives CDR1 MNHNS, CDR2 SASEGT. The CDR3 totals 16 residues. V lost 2 bases and J lost 4, with 17 bases in between. The CDR3 loop reads CASSEHQGIGGTEAFF. The CDR3 nucleotides read TGTGCCAGCAGTGAACACCAGGGAATAGGCGGCACTGAAGCTTTCTTT.

This clonotype occurred many times. The CDR3 protein is CASSLGRKRGYGYTF. Written as DNA, the CDR3 is TGTGCCAGCAGTTTAGGCAGGAAAAGGGGGTATGGCTACACCTTC. This rearrangement joins TRBV28 to TRBJ1-2; TRBD1 is a possible D gene (6 bases). This CDR3 is built from 15 residues. CDR1 and CDR2 (germline): MDHEN, SYDVKM. Trimming took 2 bases from V and 5 from J, leaving 15 bases between them.

This clonotype was seen many times. The rearrangement links TRBV6-5 to TRBJ1-5; D uncertain. V was trimmed by 2 bases and J by 0 bases, leaving 11 bases between them. This CDR3 has 16 amino acids. Germline CDR1 reads MNHEY; CDR2 reads SVGAGI. In DNA form, the CDR3 reads TGTGCCAGCAGTTACCGGATCCAGGATAGCAATCAGCCCCAGCATTTT. This encodes CASSYRIQDSNQPQHF.

There are many counts of this clonotype. This chain connects TRBV6-5 to TRBJ2-5; 8 positions match TRBD1. With V trimmed by 2 bases and J by 5 bases, 4 bases remained unmatched. This CDR3 has 14 amino acids. CDR1 is MNHEY and CDR2 is SVGAGI in the germline V gene. CDR3 protein: CASSYQTGVETQYF. CDR3 nucleotide sequence: TGTGCCAGCAGTTACCAGACAGGGGTGGAGACCCAGTACTTC.

This clonotype was recorded at least ten times. The rearrangement uses TRBV12-3 or TRBV12-4 and TRBJ2-7, with D possibly being TRBD1 or TRBD2 (6 bases each). Trimming removed 7 bases at V and 0 bases at J, with 16 bases between. CDR3 size: 15 residues. CDR3 sequence: CASKKGGSSSYEQYF. CDR3 DNA sequence: TGTGCCAGCAAAAAAGGGGGGAGCAGCTCCTACGAGCAGTACTTC.

This clonotype has just a few counts. The chain employs TRBV3-1 and TRBJ2-5, with D possibly TRBD2 on 6 matching bases. The CDR3 sequence is 14 residues long. From germline, CDR1 is LGHDT and CDR2 YNNKEL (reference sequence). V gave up 0 bases and J gave up 5 bases, with 10 bases separating them. CDR3 DNA: TGTGCCAGCAGCCAAGAGGCTAGCGACGAGACCCAGTACTTC. Protein product: CASSQEASDETQYF.

This clonotype was found many times. The gene calls are TRBV11-2 and TRBJ1-2; D not certain. The length of the CDR3 is 13 residues. V lost 1 base and J lost 9, with 12 bases in between. CDR1 SGHAT and CDR2 FQNNGV come from the germline V gene. The CDR3: CASSLVWQERYTF. CDR3 DNA: TGTGCCAGCAGCTTAGTTTGGCAGGAGCGCTACACCTTC. Looking up the rest from reference TRBV11-2 and TRBJ1-2 gives the full variable domain: EAGVAQSPRYKIIEKRQSVAFWCNPISGHATLYWYQQILGQGPKLLIQFQNNGVVDDSQLPKDRFSAERLKGVDSTLKIQPAKLEDSAVYLCASSLVWQERYTFGSGTRLTVV.

This clonotype was observed at least ten times. The gene calls are TRBV6-1 and TRBJ1-1; D not resolved. From germline, CDR1 is MNHNS and CDR2 SASEGT. V was cut by 8 bases and J by 1 base, with 11 bases left in between. The CDR3 spans 13 residues. CDR3 residues: CASDTYPNTEAFF. The CDR3 DNA is TGTGCCAGCGATACCTATCCGAACACTGAAGCTTTCTTT.

In its sample, this clonotype was seen many times. This sequence joins TRBV7-9 and TRBJ1-1; TRBD1 matches at 7 bases. The V gene's germline CDR1 is SEHNR and CDR2 FQNEAQ (reference sequence). The CDR3 has 14 amino acids. After removal of 3 bases from V and 5 bases from J, the junction contained 6 bases not matched to a gene. The CDR3 region has the DNA TGTGCCAGCAGCTTTCAACAGGGGAGGACTGAAGCTTTCTTT. Amino acids: CASSFQQGRTEAFF.

This chain uses TRBV27 with TRBJ1-2, with 7 bases that match TRBD1. Losses at the gene ends were 6 bases for V and 3 bases for J; bases not matched to a gene: 4. The CDR3 is 13 amino acids. Looked up from germline, CDR1 is MNHEY and CDR2 is SMNVEV (reference sequence). The CDR3 is CASRGQTDYGYTF. The CDR3 region has the DNA TGTGCCAGCAGGGGACAGACCGACTATGGCTACACCTTC.

This clonotype was seen at least ten times. The chain joins TRBV20-1 to TRBJ1-5, with D maybe TRBD1 (6 bases). Trimming took 3 bases from V and 6 from J, leaving 18 bases between them. This CDR3 spans 15 amino acids. The germline gives CDR1 DFQATT, CDR2 SNEGSKA (reference sequence). CDR3 in amino acids: CSASEVRGILQPQHF. CDR3 bases: TGCAGTGCTAGCGAGGTCAGGGGAATTCTTCAGCCCCAGCATTTT.

A few counts support this clonotype. The chain couples TRBV11-1 to TRBJ2-6, with D unclear. This CDR3 is built from 16 residues. V was cut by 2 bases and J by 0 bases, with 8 bases left in between. The germline V gene encodes CDR1 SGHAT and CDR2 FQDESV (reference sequence). The CDR3 bases are TGTGCCAGCAGCTTACAGCTACTCTCTGGGGCCAACGTCCTGACTTTC. Protein product: CASSLQLLSGANVLTF.

Only a few counts were recorded for this clonotype. This CDR3 reads CASSKNDRGQHF. The CDR3 nucleotides read TGTGCCAGCAGCAAAAACGACAGAGGCCAGCATTTT. The chain recombines TRBV7-9 with TRBJ1-5; tentatively, D is TRBD1 (5 bases). This CDR3 contains 12 residues. Germline CDR1 is SEHNR and CDR2 is FQNEAQ (reference sequence). V lost 5 bases and J 12 bases, leaving 14 bases between the germline ends.

Many counts were recorded for this clonotype. The rearrangement uses TRBV6-5 and TRBJ1-5, with a weak D call TRBD1 (5 bases). The length of the CDR3 is 14 residues. Per the germline V gene, CDR1 is MNHEY and CDR2 is SVGAGI. V was trimmed by 6 bases and J by 5 bases, leaving 14 bases between them. The CDR3 coding sequence is TGTGCCAGCAGCGCCACGTCAGGGTATCAGCCCCAGCATTTT. It translates to CASSATSGYQPQHF.

At least ten counts were recorded for this clonotype. The chain links TRBV12-3 or TRBV12-4 to TRBJ2-7; D remains unclear. CDR3 length: 14 residues. Deletions cut 5 bases from V and 2 bases from J, with 13 bases between. CDR3 amino acids: CASSPRWRTYEQYF. As DNA, the CDR3 is TGTGCCAGCAGTCCCCGGTGGCGGACCTACGAGCAGTACTTC.

This clonotype was counted ten times or more. The rearrangement joins TRBV30 to TRBJ1-2; D call uncertain. This CDR3 comprises 12 residues. V lost 0 bases to trimming and J lost 2 bases, with 4 bases between them. Germline loops: CDR1 GTSNPN, CDR2 SVGIG (reference sequence). CDR3 loop: CAWSVTNYGYTF. The CDR3 region has the DNA TGTGCCTGGAGTGTTACGAACTATGGCTACACCTTC.

This clonotype was counted ten times or more. The J gene is TRBJ2-2, the V gene TRBV4-1; tentative D call: TRBD1 (5 bases). CDR1 is MGHRA and CDR2 is YSYEKL in the germline V gene. The V and J ends lost 6 bases and 0 bases respectively, with 8 bases between them. This CDR3 has 14 residues. The CDR3 DNA reads as TGCGCCAGCAGACGACAGACGAACACCGGGGAGCTGTTTTTT. It translates to CASRRQTNTGELFF.

In its sample, this clonotype was seen many times. The gene calls are TRBV28 and TRBJ1-2, with D uncertain. V lost 2 bases and J 4 bases, leaving 11 bases between the germline ends. The CDR3 totals 14 residues. CDR1 MDHEN and CDR2 SYDVKM come from the germline V gene. The CDR3 region is CASSLDPAAYGYTF. The CDR3 DNA is TGTGCCAGCAGTTTAGATCCGGCAGCCTATGGCTACACCTTC.

This clonotype was recorded at least ten times. CDR3 in amino acids: CASSEEVGGYGYTF. CDR3 nucleotide sequence: TGTGCCAGCAGTGAAGAGGTGGGGGGGTATGGCTACACCTTC. V gene TRBV6-1 combines with J gene TRBJ1-2, with D perhaps TRBD1 (5 bases). Germline-derived CDR1 and CDR2 are MNHNS and SASEGT. This CDR3 contains 14 residues. Trimming left V 1 base short and J 5 bases short, with 11 bases between.

About this clonotype: Germline is not matched at one junction end, which may reflect a read error. The rearrangement joins TRBV29-1 to TRBJ2-2, with TRBD2 as a possible D gene (6 bases). The CDR3 is made up of 12 amino acids. Germline CDR1 is SQVTM and CDR2 is ANQGSEA. For the CDR3, the DNA is TGCAGCGTTGGGAGGAGGGCCGGGGAGCTGTGGTTT. Translation gives CSVGRRAGELWF.

There are many counts of this clonotype. The chain combines TRBV30 with TRBJ1-5; D not resolved. The germline CDR1 and CDR2 sequences are GTSNPN and SVGIG (reference sequence). Trimming stripped 0 bases from V and 5 bases from J, with 11 bases between. The CDR3 contains 14 residues. The CDR3 bases are TGTGCCTGGAGTGTACAAGGGAGACATCAGCCCCAGCATTTT. Its protein is CAWSVQGRHQPQHF.

This clonotype was found many times. The V call is TRBV12-3 or TRBV12-4, the J call TRBJ1-2; 7 bases match TRBD1. V shed 6 bases and J 8 bases; nucleotides not matched to a gene: 3. The CDR3 sequence is 11 residues long. CDR3 residues: CASRGQVGYTF. For the CDR3, the DNA is TGTGCCAGCAGAGGACAGGTCGGCTACACCTTC.

Comments on this clonotype: This likely comes from a read error, as the CDR3 has no conserved phenylalanine or tryptophan at its end. The DNA is omitted, as the CDR3 cannot be located on it reliably, and the CDR3 follows TCRdb's listing. This chain uses TRBV7-6 with TRBJ2-7; the table's D call, TRBD2, has no DNA check behind it. The CDR3 has 14 residues if both end residues are counted. Germline V lookup: CDR1 SGHVS, CDR2 FNYEAQ. The CDR3 here is CASSLTEAPYEQCL.